One and the same sample provided the 24 T cell receptor beta chains below, sequenced in a study of cytomegalovirus exposure and HLA in healthy donors. The primer mix had 60 Vbeta and 13 Jbeta primers. Data came from immunoSEQ multiplex PCR; TCRdb stores just in-frame clones and leaves some out. This repertoire includes approximately 110,000 clones. Sequencing input: PBMCs. The receptors shown here come from a man younger than 35 in good health and CMV-seronegative.

The chain recombines TRBV10-3 with TRBJ2-5; TRBD2 is a possible D gene (6 bases). V was clipped by 6 bases and J by 2 bases, with 7 bases between them. Germline assignment: CDR1 ENHRY and CDR2 SYGVKD. CDR3 length equals 12 residues. Written as DNA, the CDR3 is TGTGCCATCAGGGCGGGACAAGAGACCCAGTACTTC. The encoded protein is CAIRAGQETQYF.

This chain uses TRBV6-5 with TRBJ2-5, with D possibly TRBD1 on 6 matching bases. The tail of the sequence fits TRBJ2-7 better, so the J call may be wrong. The CDR3 has 14 amino acids. The germline V gene encodes CDR1 MNHEY and CDR2 SVGAGI. DNA for the CDR3: TGTGCCAGCAGTTACAGGCAGGGGAACTACGAGCAGTACTTC. Protein sequence: CASSYRQGNYEQYF.

This rearrangement joins TRBV28 to TRBJ2-7; 10 nucleotides match TRBD1. The CDR3 has 20 residues. Unmatched junction bases numbered 22, after V lost 6 bases and J lost 2 bases. Germline CDR1 reads MDHEN; CDR2 reads SYDVKM. The CDR3 reads CASSLIRDRGRSGRTYEQYF. CDR3 DNA: TGTGCCAGCAGCCTGATCCGGGACAGGGGACGTTCGGGTAGAACCTACGAGCAGTACTTC.

The chain uses TRBV5-1 and TRBJ2-1; 8 positions agree with TRBD2. The CDR3 has 15 residues. The germline CDR1 and CDR2 sequences are SGHRS and YFSETQ. Trimming took 4 bases from V and 3 from J; bases not matched to a gene: 6. The DNA for the CDR3 is TGCGCCAGCAGCGGCGTAGCGGGACTCTACAATGAGCAGTTCTTC. As protein: CASSGVAGLYNEQFF.

The chain uses TRBV5-4 and TRBJ1-2, with 9 bases lining up with TRBD1. Per germline, CDR1 SGHNT and CDR2 YYREEE (reference sequence). CDR3 length: 13 amino acids. The V gene end was trimmed by 2 bases and the J gene end by 5 bases; junction bases not matched to a gene: 1. The CDR3 loop is CASSFGTGYGYTF. The CDR3 DNA sequence: TGTGCCAGCAGCTTTGGGACAGGGTATGGCTACACCTTC.

The chain uses TRBV6-6 and TRBJ1-2; 7 positions match TRBD1. After removal of 6 bases from V and 8 bases from J, the junction contained 15 bases not matched to a gene. From germline, CDR1 is MNHNY and CDR2 SVGAGI (reference sequence). The CDR3 contains 15 residues. In DNA, the CDR3 is TGTGCCAGCAGCAACCTGGGCGGACAGGCTCGGGGCTACACCTTC. Its protein is CASSNLGGQARGYTF.

The chain joins TRBV4-2 to TRBJ1-6; D is unresolved. CDR1 and CDR2 from the germline V gene are LGHNA and YNFKEQ. The CDR3 contains 16 residues. V lost 5 bases to trimming and J lost 3 bases, with 14 bases between them. The CDR3, as DNA: TGTGCCAGCAGCGATCGGAGTGCCATCTATAATTCACCCCTCCACTTT. It specifies CASSDRSAIYNSPLHF.

The chain uses TRBV14 and TRBJ1-1, with a weak D call TRBD1 (5 bases). In germline, CDR1 is SGHDN, CDR2 FVKESK. This CDR3 region has 15 residues. Deletions cut 3 bases from V and 5 bases from J, with 16 bases between. This CDR3 reads CASSHLTTRGTEAFF. For the CDR3, the DNA is TGTGCCAGCAGCCATCTTACCACCCGGGGGACTGAAGCTTTCTTT.

The genes are TRBV5-1 and TRBJ1-3, with a possible D match to TRBD1 (5 bases). V gave up 2 bases and J gave up 1 base, with 10 bases separating them. Germline CDR1 and CDR2: SGHRS and YFSETQ. This CDR3 has 15 residues. The CDR3 reads CASSLGDASGNTIYF. The CDR3, as DNA: TGCGCCAGCAGCTTAGGGGATGCATCTGGAAACACCATATATTTT.

This chain uses TRBV28 with TRBJ2-7; D gene uncertain. With 1 base removed from V and 2 bases from J, the gap between germline ends came to 9 bases. The CDR3 contains 14 residues. Germline V gene sequence: CDR1 MDHEN, CDR2 SYDVKM. The CDR3 nucleotides are TGTGCCAGCAGTTTATTTGCGCCTCCCTACGAGCAGTACTTC. Amino acids: CASSLFAPPYEQYF.

The V gene is TRBV11-2, the J gene TRBJ2-1; 7 nucleotides agree with TRBD2. The CDR3 has 16 amino acids. Germline V CDR1 and CDR2: SGHAT, FQNNGV. J was trimmed by 6 bases and V by 0 bases; bases with no gene match: 8. In DNA, the CDR3 is TGTGCCAGCAGCTTAGACCCGCGGGGGAGTGGCAATGAGCAGTTCTTC. This encodes CASSLDPRGSGNEQFF. The variable domain in full, with the rest retrieved from reference TRBV11-2 and TRBJ2-1, is EAGVAQSPRYKIIEKRQSVAFWCNPISGHATLYWYQQILGQGPKLLIQFQNNGVVDDSQLPKDRFSAERLKGVDSTLKIQPAKLEDSAVYLCASSLDPRGSGNEQFFGPGTRLTVL.

V and J are TRBV19 and TRBJ1-1, with 7 bases aligning to TRBD1. V lost 5 bases and J lost 0; bases outside the gene matches: 12. Per the germline V gene, CDR1 is LNHDA and CDR2 is SQIVND (reference sequence). The CDR3 is 17 amino acids. The CDR3 reads CASSVRDSRTLNTEAFF. The CDR3 nucleotides read TGTGCCAGTAGTGTCCGGGACAGCCGAACGTTGAACACTGAAGCTTTCTTT.

The genes are TRBV5-6 and TRBJ2-7; TRBD1 matches 7 bases. J was trimmed by 0 bases and V by 2 bases; bases with no gene match: 2. The CDR3 loop spans 14 amino acids. Germline CDR1 SGHDT, CDR2 YYEEEE. The CDR3 nucleotides read TGTGCCAGCAGCTTAGGACAGGACTCCTACGAGCAGTACTTC. This translates into CASSLGQDSYEQYF.

The rearrangement joins TRBV28 to TRBJ2-3, with 12 bases identical to TRBD2. The CDR3 totals 18 residues. J lost 1 base, V lost 3 bases, and 8 bases had no gene match. Germline values: CDR1 MDHEN, CDR2 SYDVKM. CDR3 sequence reads: CASSLATSGSGGTDTQYF. The CDR3 nucleotides are TGTGCCAGCAGTTTGGCGACTAGCGGGAGTGGGGGCACAGATACGCAGTATTTT.

This chain connects TRBV5-6 to TRBJ1-3; 8 bases align to TRBD1. The length of the CDR3 is 14 residues. Germline lookup yields CDR1 SGHDT and CDR2 YYEEEE. The trim removed 3 bases at V and 7 bases at J, leaving 6 bases unmatched. The CDR3 coding sequence is TGTGCCAGCAGCTATCAGGGGGCGCGTAACACCATATATTTT. Its protein is CASSYQGARNTIYF.

Of note for this clone: An end of the junction does not agree with germline; a read error may underlie this. The chain has TRBV5-1 and TRBJ2-2; the match to TRBD1 covers 7 bases. CDR3 length: 13 amino acids. Germline V lookup: CDR1 SGHRS, CDR2 YFSETQ. CDR3 in amino acids: CASKGAQTGELFF. CDR3 sequence (DNA): TGCGCGAGCAAGGGGGCGCAGACCGGGGAGCTGTTTTTT.

The chain has TRBV5-1 and TRBJ2-3; 7 bases fit TRBD2. J was trimmed by 5 bases and V by 0 bases; bases with no gene match: 9. The length of the CDR3 is 16 residues. Germline assignment: CDR1 SGHRS and CDR2 YFSETQ. Here the CDR3 DNA reads TGCGCCAGCAGCTTGGCTCTAGCGGTTCGGGGAGATACGCAGTATTTT. It is translated as CASSLALAVRGDTQYF.

The genes are TRBV6-5 and TRBJ2-7; TRBD2 might be the D (5 bases). V gave up 5 bases and J gave up 6 bases, with 20 bases separating them. Germline-derived CDR1 and CDR2 are MNHEY and SVGAGI. The CDR3 length is 15 residues. In DNA, the CDR3 is TGTGCCAGCAGTCTGCTCAATCCCCTAGCTTCCGAGCAGTACTTC. Its translation: CASSLLNPLASEQYF.

J is TRBJ2-1 and V is TRBV7-8, with TRBD2 matching over 12 bases. CDR3 length equals 14 residues. From germline, CDR1 is SGHVS and CDR2 FQNEAQ. The V gene end was trimmed by 6 bases and the J gene end by 9 bases; junction bases not matched to a gene: 6. The CDR3 is CASRLTSGSFEQFF. The CDR3 DNA reads as TGTGCCAGCAGATTGACTAGCGGGAGCTTTGAGCAGTTCTTC.

The V call is TRBV2, the J call TRBJ2-7; 8 bases fit TRBD1. Germline V gene lookup returns CDR1 SNHLY and CDR2 FYNNEI. The CDR3 has 13 residues. V dropped 4 bases and J dropped 3; count of bases not matched to a gene: 2. The CDR3 DNA is TGTGCCAGCAGTGGGGACAGGATCTACGAGCAGTACTTC. It specifies CASSGDRIYEQYF. Looking up the rest from reference TRBV2 and TRBJ2-7 gives the full variable domain: EPEVTQTPSHQVTQMGQEVILRCVPISNHLYFYWYRQILGQKVEFLVSFYNNEISEKSEIFDDQFSVERPDGSNFTLKIRSTKLEDSAMYFCASSGDRIYEQYFGPGTRLTVT.

V is TRBV19 and J is TRBJ1-2; tentative D call: TRBD1 (5 bases). V lost 3 bases and J 5 bases, leaving 10 bases between the germline ends. The CDR3 runs 13 residues. Germline assignment: CDR1 LNHDA and CDR2 SQIVND (reference sequence). CDR3 sequence reads: CASSMEQAYGYTF. CDR3 bases: TGTGCCAGTAGTATGGAACAGGCGTATGGCTACACCTTC.

The V call is TRBV27, the J call TRBJ1-5; 9 nucleotides line up with TRBD1. CDR1 is MNHEY, CDR2 SMNVEV, per germline (reference sequence). Germline trimming cut 4 bases from V and 0 bases from J; bases unmatched to any gene: 10. The CDR3 totals 18 residues. The CDR3 DNA sequence: TGTGCCAGCAGTTCCGGGACAGGGAAAGGTTATAGCAATCAGCCCCAGCATTTT. Its protein is CASSSGTGKGYSNQPQHF.

This rearrangement joins TRBV18 to TRBJ2-7, with D hard to call. CDR1 and CDR2 (germline): KGHSH, LQKENI. Trimming cost V 4 bases and J 5 bases, with 9 bases left between them. The CDR3 is 12 residues long. This CDR3 reads CASSQRTDEQYF. The CDR3 DNA reads TGTGCCAGCTCACAACGAACTGACGAGCAGTACTTC.

The genes are TRBV4-1 and TRBJ1-1; 8 positions match TRBD1. Unmatched junction bases numbered 4, after V lost 3 bases and J lost 1 base. The CDR3 has 15 residues. Per the germline V gene, CDR1 is MGHRA and CDR2 is YSYEKL. The CDR3 bases are TGCGCCAGCAGCCACACCGACAGGGGGAACACTGAAGCTTTCTTT. Its protein product is CASSHTDRGNTEAFF.